Listed below are T cell receptor beta chains from one sample, sequenced in a study of T cell changes during pregnancy in multiple sclerosis. The assay was immunoSEQ multiplex PCR, and TCRdb's table has in-frame clones only and misses some. The sample consists of tens of thousands of clones, around nine tenths of them appearing once. The sequenced sample was CD4+ T cells from peripheral blood mononuclear cells, obtained before pregnancy. The receptor source for this set is a female donor with multiple sclerosis, enrolled in a pregnancy study. CDR3s include the opening cysteine and the closing phenylalanine or tryptophan. The order of the fields is D gene, J gene, clone size, V gene, CDR3 DNA, CDR3 protein. The D gene is left open where the match is weak. Where a row states a size, it is once, few, many or the class of an expanded clone; other rows omit it.

D: -; J: TRBJ1-5; size: -; V: TRBV30; DNA: TGTGCCTGGAAGTCCGCGAGGGAAGGAAGCAATCAGCCCCAGCATTTT; CDR3: CAWKSAREGSNQPQHF
D: -; J: TRBJ2-2; size: -; V: TRBV5-4; DNA: TGTGCCAGCAGCTTACCCGGACAGACGATCACCGGGGAGCTGTTTTTT; CDR3: CASSLPGQTITGELFF
D: -; J: TRBJ2-2; size: -; V: TRBV28; DNA: TGTGCCAGCAGTTTAGTGGGGGCGCAGGGCACCGGGGAGCTGTTTTTT; CDR3: CASSLVGAQGTGELFF
D: -; J: TRBJ1-2; size: -; V: TRBV28; DNA: TGTGCCAGCAAGGGGGGGAGGCAGCGCTTTCGGAACTATGGCTACACCTTC; CDR3: CASKGGRQRFRNYGYTF
D: TRBD1; J: TRBJ1-4; size: -; V: TRBV19; DNA: TGTGCCACTGGGACAGGGAATGAAAAACTGTTTTTT; CDR3: CATGTGNEKLFF
D: -; J: TRBJ2-5; size: -; V: TRBV27; DNA: TGTGCCAGCAGTTTCGGGTCGGGACCCGGTAGCGGCCAGTACTTC; CDR3: CASSFGSGPGSGQYF
D: -; J: TRBJ1-2; size: few; V: TRBV5-1; DNA: TGCGCCAGCAGGGAGGAACTACTCAACTATGGCTACACCTTC; CDR3: CASREELLNYGYTF
D: -; J: TRBJ2-3; size: -; V: TRBV19; DNA: TGTGCCAGTAGTATAACTGGGCTGTACACAGATACGCAGTATTTT; CDR3: CASSITGLYTDTQYF
D: -; J: TRBJ1-2; size: -; V: TRBV18; DNA: TGTGCCAGCTCACCACCGGAGGGAGGGGCGCTCTACACCTTC; CDR3: CASSPPEGGALYTF
D: -; J: TRBJ2-5; size: -; V: TRBV7-8; DNA: TGTGCCAGCAGCTTAGGGAGGGAGACCCAGTACTTC; CDR3: CASSLGRETQYF
D: -; J: TRBJ2-1; size: -; V: TRBV4-1; DNA: TGCGCCAGCAGCCAAGTCGGGACTCTCAAAAATGAGCAGTTCTTC; CDR3: CASSQVGTLKNEQFF
D: -; J: TRBJ2-7; size: -; V: TRBV7-9; DNA: TGTGCCAGCAGCTCCTTCCAGCCCCCAGGCGAGCAGTACTTC; CDR3: CASSSFQPPGEQYF
D: -; J: TRBJ2-7; size: -; V: TRBV6-5; DNA: TGTGCCAGCAGTACACCCAAGACAGTTAACTACGAGCAGTACTTC; CDR3: CASSTPKTVNYEQYF
D: -; J: TRBJ2-4; size: once; V: TRBV19; DNA: TGTGCCAGTAGTCCCCGGGCCATGGGGCGAAACATTCAGTACTTC; CDR3: CASSPRAMGRNIQYF
D: TRBD2; J: TRBJ2-2; size: -; V: TRBV4-2; DNA: TGTGCCAGCAGCCAAGATACGCCTAGCGGAAGCGCGAACACCGGGGAGCTGTTTTTT; CDR3: CASSQDTPSGSANTGELFF
D: TRBD1; J: TRBJ2-7; size: -; V: TRBV5-6; DNA: TGTGCCAGCAGCTCCCCGGACAGGGCCCTCTACGAGCAGTACTTC; CDR3: CASSSPDRALYEQYF
D: -; J: TRBJ2-1; size: -; V: TRBV6-1; DNA: TGTGCCAGCAGTACAGGGTTCGGTGAGCAGTTCTTC; CDR3: CASSTGFGEQFF
D: -; J: TRBJ1-1; size: -; V: TRBV2; DNA: TGTGCCAGCAGTGAATATACAGGGAGCACTGAAGCTTTCTTT; CDR3: CASSEYTGSTEAFF
D: TRBD1; J: TRBJ1-2; size: -; V: TRBV5-4; DNA: TGTGCCAGCAGCCAATCGGGACAGGGGGAGAACTATGGCTACACCTTC; CDR3: CASSQSGQGENYGYTF
D: TRBD1; J: TRBJ2-3; size: -; V: TRBV10-3; DNA: TGTGCCATCGGGCTAACAGGGGGCTTGAGGACAGATACGCAGTATTTT; CDR3: CAIGLTGGLRTDTQYF
D: TRBD1; J: TRBJ1-2; size: -; V: TRBV5-4; DNA: TGTGCCAGCAGCTTACCGGGACAGGGAAACTATGGCTACACCTTC; CDR3: CASSLPGQGNYGYTF
D: -; J: TRBJ2-2; size: once; V: TRBV7-2; DNA: TGTGCCAGCAGCTTCAGCACCGGGGAGCTGTTTTTT; CDR3: CASSFSTGELFF
D: -; J: TRBJ2-7; size: -; V: TRBV21-1; DNA: TGTGCCAGCAGCAGAAGGACAGGACGCTACGAGCAGTACTTC; CDR3: CASSRRTGRYEQYF
D: -; J: TRBJ2-7; size: few; V: TRBV5-1; DNA: TGCGCCAGCAGCTTGGCCGGCAGGCTCTACGAGCAGTACTTC; CDR3: CASSLAGRLYEQYF
D: -; J: TRBJ2-5; size: -; V: TRBV5-4; DNA: TGTGCCAGCAGCTTGGCTCAGCGGAAAGAGACCCAGTACTTC; CDR3: CASSLAQRKETQYF
D: TRBD2; J: TRBJ2-1; size: -; V: TRBV16; DNA: TGTGCCAGCAGCCAAGGGACTAGTAGGGAGCAGTTCTTC; CDR3: CASSQGTSREQFF
D: -; J: TRBJ1-1; size: -; V: TRBV18; DNA: TGTGCCAGCTCACCGGGCTGGGTTGTCACTGAAGCTTTCTTT; CDR3: CASSPGWVVTEAFF
D: TRBD1; J: TRBJ1-4; size: -; V: TRBV6-5; DNA: TGTGCCAGCAGTCAGGGACAGGGGGGAAAACTGTTTTTT; CDR3: CASSQGQGGKLFF
D: TRBD1; J: TRBJ2-7; size: once; V: TRBV2; DNA: TGTGCCAGCAGTAGAACAGGGGGCGAGGGCTACGAGCAGTACTTC; CDR3: CASSRTGGEGYEQYF
D: -; J: TRBJ2-5; size: few; V: TRBV28; DNA: TGTGCCAGCAGTTTCAGAAAATGGACAAGGGGTGCCCAAGAGACCCAGTACTTC; CDR3: CASSFRKWTRGAQETQYF
D: TRBD1; J: TRBJ2-7; size: -; V: TRBV5-1; DNA: TGCGCCAGCAGCTTAACAGGGGATCCCTACGAGCAGTACTTC; CDR3: CASSLTGDPYEQYF
D: TRBD2; J: TRBJ2-7; size: -; V: TRBV7-2; DNA: TGTGCCAGCAGTTTACTAGCGGGCCCCCCCTACGAGCAGTACTTC; CDR3: CASSLLAGPPYEQYF
D: -; J: TRBJ2-3; size: -; V: TRBV18; DNA: TGTGCCAGCTCTTCTTACAGTGAAAATACGCAGTATTTT; CDR3: CASSSYSENTQYF
D: -; J: TRBJ1-3; size: -; V: TRBV9; DNA: TGTGCCAGCAGCGTAGAGGAGGGGATCCACTCTGGAAACACCATATATTTT; CDR3: CASSVEEGIHSGNTIYF
D: -; J: TRBJ2-1; size: -; V: TRBV11-2; DNA: TGTGCCAGCAGCTTATACAGGAGCTCCTACAATGAGCAGTTCTTC; CDR3: CASSLYRSSYNEQFF
D: -; J: TRBJ2-2; size: -; V: TRBV13; DNA: TGTGCCAGCAGCTTCACAGGCACCGGGGAGCTGTTTTTT; CDR3: CASSFTGTGELFF
D: -; J: TRBJ2-1; size: -; V: TRBV6-5; DNA: TGTGCCAGCAGTTACGTCGGGAGCTCCTACAATGAGCAGTTCTTC; CDR3: CASSYVGSSYNEQFF
D: -; J: TRBJ1-3; size: -; V: TRBV9; DNA: TGTGCCAGCAGCGTAGGGACAGCTGGAAACACCATATATTTT; CDR3: CASSVGTAGNTIYF
D: TRBD1; J: TRBJ2-4; size: -; V: TRBV18; DNA: TGTGCCAGCTCACCCCGGGACAGGGTAGCCAAAAACATTCAGTACTTC; CDR3: CASSPRDRVAKNIQYF
D: -; J: TRBJ1-1; size: -; V: TRBV7-9; DNA: TGTGCCAGCAGCCCCAGGGAAAACACTGAAGCTTTCTTT; CDR3: CASSPRENTEAFF
D: -; J: TRBJ2-5; size: -; V: TRBV11-3; DNA: TGTGCCAGCAGCCCCTACCAAGAGACCCAGTACTTC; CDR3: CASSPYQETQYF
D: -; J: TRBJ2-3; size: -; V: TRBV7-8; DNA: TGTGCCAGCAGCTTCCGGGGCACAGATACGCAGTATTTT; CDR3: CASSFRGTDTQYF
D: -; J: TRBJ1-1; size: -; V: TRBV10-3; DNA: TGTGCCATCAGTGAGAAGCAGGGGAACACTGAAGCTTTCTTT; CDR3: CAISEKQGNTEAFF
D: -; J: TRBJ1-2; size: once; V: TRBV28; DNA: TGTGCCAGCAGTTTATGGGACAGTCCACCTAACTATGGCTACACCTTC; CDR3: CASSLWDSPPNYGYTF
D: -; J: TRBJ2-7; size: -; V: TRBV9; DNA: TGTGCCAGCAGCGCCGGCGGGGAGCATTCCTACGAGCAGTACTTC; CDR3: CASSAGGEHSYEQYF